Listed here is a single T cell receptor beta chain. Its antigen remains unknown. This specimen comes from a study of identifying expanded T cells in peripheral blood. The CDR3 is 10 amino acids. The germline V gene has CDR1 MNHNS and CDR2 SASEGT. Trimming left V 6 bases short and J 4 bases short, with 3 bases between. Repertoires were generated with immunoSEQ multiplex PCR, while TCRdb's copy carries only in-frame clones and drops some. The sample consists of roughly 86,000 clones, about 88% of them appearing once. Broader study findings: Differentially abundant clones: roughly 1.2 between replicates, roughly 16 at 2 to 3 weeks, under 25 at four. Clone count variance between approximately two-week samples rose with total template count.

Healthy donors had no documented immune events, such as infections, while sampled. The clonotype originates from a person aged 18 to 75 in good health. The chain joins TRBV6-1 to TRBJ1-2, with D hard to call. Sequencing was performed on blood. The chain's CDR3 is CASSVYGYTF. DNA of the CDR3: TGTGCCAGCAGCGTCTATGGCTACACCTTC.